The sample holds one count of the clone carrying this T cell receptor (beta chain). This specimen belongs to a study of blood T cell repertoires in COVID-19. Overall study: T cells, B-cell-depleted T cells, or PBMCs supplied cDNA or gDNA.

In the source study's methods: For nucleated cells, counts were estimated from reference gene primer amplification. Profiled with immunoSEQ multiplex PCR; TCRdb holds only in-frame clones, not every one. The V and J calls and clone size are taken from that table; D and trimming were inferred from the DNA. The data hold approximately 390,000 clones, with 70% to 90% observed a single time. The germline V and J ends were trimmed by 7 bases and 5 bases, with 14 bases remaining between them. The CDR3 is made up of 13 amino acids. The V gene is TRBV12-3 or TRBV12-4, the J gene TRBJ2-5, with D possibly TRBD2 on 5 matching bases. The sequence derives from a woman aged 55-70 years with COVID-19, enrolled during active disease. Sequencing was carried out using peripheral blood. The CDR3 DNA follows: TGTGCCAGCAACCCCGAGGGATGGGAGACCCAGTACTTC. As protein: CASNPEGWETQYF.